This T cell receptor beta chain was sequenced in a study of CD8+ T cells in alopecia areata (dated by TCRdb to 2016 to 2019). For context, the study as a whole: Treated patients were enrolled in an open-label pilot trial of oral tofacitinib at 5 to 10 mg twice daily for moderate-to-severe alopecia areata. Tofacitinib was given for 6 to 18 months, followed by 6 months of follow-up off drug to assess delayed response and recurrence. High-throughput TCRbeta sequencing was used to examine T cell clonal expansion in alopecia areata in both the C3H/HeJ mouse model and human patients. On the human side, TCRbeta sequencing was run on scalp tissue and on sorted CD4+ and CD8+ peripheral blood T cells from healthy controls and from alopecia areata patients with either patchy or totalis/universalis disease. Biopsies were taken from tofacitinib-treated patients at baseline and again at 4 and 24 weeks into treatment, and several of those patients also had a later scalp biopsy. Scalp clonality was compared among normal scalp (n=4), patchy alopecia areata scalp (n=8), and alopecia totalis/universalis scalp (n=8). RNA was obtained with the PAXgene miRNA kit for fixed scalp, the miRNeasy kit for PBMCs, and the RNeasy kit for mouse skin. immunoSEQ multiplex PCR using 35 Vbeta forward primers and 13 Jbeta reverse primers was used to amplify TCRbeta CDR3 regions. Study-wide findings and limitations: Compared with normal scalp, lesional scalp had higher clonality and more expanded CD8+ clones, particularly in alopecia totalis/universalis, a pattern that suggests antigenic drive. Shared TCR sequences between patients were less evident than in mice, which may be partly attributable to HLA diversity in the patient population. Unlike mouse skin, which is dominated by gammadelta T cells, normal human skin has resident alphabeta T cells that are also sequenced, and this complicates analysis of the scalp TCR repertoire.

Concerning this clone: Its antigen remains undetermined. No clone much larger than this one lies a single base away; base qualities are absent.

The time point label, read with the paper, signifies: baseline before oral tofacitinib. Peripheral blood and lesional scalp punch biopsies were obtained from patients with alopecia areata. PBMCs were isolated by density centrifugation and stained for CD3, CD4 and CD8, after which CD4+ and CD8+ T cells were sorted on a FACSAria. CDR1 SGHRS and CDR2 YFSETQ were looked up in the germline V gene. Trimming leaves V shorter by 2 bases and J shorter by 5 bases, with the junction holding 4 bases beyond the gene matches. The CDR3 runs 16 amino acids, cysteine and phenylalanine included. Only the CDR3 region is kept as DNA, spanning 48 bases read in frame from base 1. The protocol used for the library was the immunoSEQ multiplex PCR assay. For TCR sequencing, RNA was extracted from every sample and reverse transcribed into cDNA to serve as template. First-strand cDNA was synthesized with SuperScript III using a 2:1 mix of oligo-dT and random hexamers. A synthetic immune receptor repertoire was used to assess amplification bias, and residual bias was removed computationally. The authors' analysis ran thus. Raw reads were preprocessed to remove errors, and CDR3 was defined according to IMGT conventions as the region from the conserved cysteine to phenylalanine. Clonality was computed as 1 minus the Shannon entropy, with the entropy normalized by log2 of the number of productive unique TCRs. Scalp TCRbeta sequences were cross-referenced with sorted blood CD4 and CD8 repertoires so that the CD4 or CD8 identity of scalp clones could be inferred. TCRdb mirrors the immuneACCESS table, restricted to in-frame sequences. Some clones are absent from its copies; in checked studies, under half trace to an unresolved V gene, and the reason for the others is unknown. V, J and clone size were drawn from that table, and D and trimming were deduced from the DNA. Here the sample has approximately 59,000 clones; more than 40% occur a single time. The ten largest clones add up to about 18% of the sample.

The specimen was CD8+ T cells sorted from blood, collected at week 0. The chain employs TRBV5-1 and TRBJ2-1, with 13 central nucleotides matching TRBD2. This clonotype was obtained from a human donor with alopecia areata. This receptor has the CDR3 CASSLLAGGRHNEQFF. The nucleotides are TGCGCCAGCAGCTTACTAGCGGGAGGGAGGCACAATGAGCAGTTCTTC.